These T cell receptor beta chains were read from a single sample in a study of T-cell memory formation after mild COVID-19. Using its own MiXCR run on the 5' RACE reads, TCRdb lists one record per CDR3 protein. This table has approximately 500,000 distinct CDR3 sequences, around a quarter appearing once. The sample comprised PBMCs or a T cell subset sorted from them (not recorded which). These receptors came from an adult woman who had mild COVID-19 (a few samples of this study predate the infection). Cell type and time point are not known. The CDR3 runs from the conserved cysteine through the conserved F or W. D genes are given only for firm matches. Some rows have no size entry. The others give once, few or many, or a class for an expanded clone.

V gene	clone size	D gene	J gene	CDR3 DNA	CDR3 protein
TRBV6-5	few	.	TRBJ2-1	TGTGCCAGCAGTCCGACCGGGGCCCATTCCAATGAGCAGTTCTTC	CASSPTGAHSNEQFF
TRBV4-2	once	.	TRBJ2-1	TGTGCCAGCAGCAGAACAGGGAGTCTTGGGGACAATGAGCAGTTCTTC	CASSRTGSLGDNEQFF
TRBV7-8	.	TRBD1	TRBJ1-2	TGTGCCAGCAGCCACAGGACAGGGTTGTTGGCTAACTATGGCTACACCTTC	CASSHRTGLLANYGYTF
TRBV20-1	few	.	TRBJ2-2	TGCAGTGCTAGAGCTTCGACAGGCCCCACCGGGGAGCTGTTTTTT	CSARASTGPTGELFF
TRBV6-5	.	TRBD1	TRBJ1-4	TGTGCCAGCAGACACGGGACAGCTCGTGAAAAACTGTTTTTT	CASRHGTAREKLFF
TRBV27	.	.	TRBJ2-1	TGTGCCAGCAGTTTACGAACGGCGGAGAGCTACAATGAGCAGTTCTTC	CASSLRTAESYNEQFF
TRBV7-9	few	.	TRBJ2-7	TGTGCCAGCAGCTTATGGTCAGATCGCTCCTACGAGCAGTACTTC	CASSLWSDRSYEQYF
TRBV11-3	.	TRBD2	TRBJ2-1	TGTGCCAGCAGCTTAGATCTTTGGGCTAGCGGGAAGTCCTACAATGAGCAGTTCTTC	CASSLDLWASGKSYNEQFF
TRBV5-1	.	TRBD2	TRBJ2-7	TGCGCCAGCAGCAGAACTAGCGGGGGGGACTTCTCCTACGAGCAGTACTTC	CASSRTSGGDFSYEQYF
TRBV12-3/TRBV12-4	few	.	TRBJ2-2	TGTGCCAGCAGTCTCACTAGGCCGGGAACCGGGGAGCTGTTTTTT	CASSLTRPGTGELFF
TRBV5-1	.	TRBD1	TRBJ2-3	TGCGCCAGCAGCACATGGACAGGGGACACAGATACGCAGTATTTT	CASSTWTGDTDTQYF
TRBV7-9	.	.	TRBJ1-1	TGTGCCAGCAGCTTGTGGGGCATGAACACTGAAGCTTTCTTT	CASSLWGMNTEAFF
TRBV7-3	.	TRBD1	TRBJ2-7	TGTGCCAGCAGCCCTACTCTGGCGACAGGGGAGCAGTACTTC	CASSPTLATGEQYF
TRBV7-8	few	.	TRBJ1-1	TGTGCCAGCAGCTCCCAAGGGCGGAAGACTGAAGCTTTCTTT	CASSSQGRKTEAFF
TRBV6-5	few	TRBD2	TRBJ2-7	TGTGCCAGCAGTTATATCGCGGGAGCCTTGGACGAGCAGTACTTC	CASSYIAGALDEQYF
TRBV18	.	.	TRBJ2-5	TGTGCCAGCTCACCACCTTCTAGCAGGGAGACCCAGTACTTC	CASSPPSSRETQYF
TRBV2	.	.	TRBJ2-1	TGTGCCAGCAGTGGGCCAGGGGGGTACAATGAGCAGTTCTTC	CASSGPGGYNEQFF
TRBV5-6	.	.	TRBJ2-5	TGTGCCAGCAGCTTGAGGTATGGTCAGGGCCAAGAGACCCAGTACTTC	CASSLRYGQGQETQYF
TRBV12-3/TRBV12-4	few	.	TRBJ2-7	TGTGCCAGCAGTTTAAAGGGCAGGGACGAGCAGTACTTC	CASSLKGRDEQYF
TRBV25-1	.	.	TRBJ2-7	TGTGCCAGCAGTGAATACGATCAGCTACCCTACGAGCAGTACTTC	CASSEYDQLPYEQYF
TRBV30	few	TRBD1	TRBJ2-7	TGTGCCTGGAGTGTATCCCGGGACAGGAGCTCCTACGAGCAGTACTTC	CAWSVSRDRSSYEQYF
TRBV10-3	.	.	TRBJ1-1	TGTGCCATCAGTGAAACGGGACGGACGAACACTGAAGCTTTCTTT	CAISETGRTNTEAFF
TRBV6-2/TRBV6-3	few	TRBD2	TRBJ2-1	TGTGCCAGCAGTAGGCTAGCGGGAGCTGGTGAGCAGTTCTTC	CASSRLAGAGEQFF
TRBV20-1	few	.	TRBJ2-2	TGCAGTGCTAGAGATCCCGTCCCTTTGTCCGGGGAGCTGTTTTTT	CSARDPVPLSGELFF
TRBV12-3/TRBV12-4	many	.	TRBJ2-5	TGTGCCAGCAGTTTATGGGTGAACCAAGAGACCCAGTACTTC	CASSLWVNQETQYF
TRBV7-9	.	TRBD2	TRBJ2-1	TGTGCCAGCAGCCAGAACCAACTAGCGGGGGCCGACAATGAGCAGTTCTTC	CASSQNQLAGADNEQFF
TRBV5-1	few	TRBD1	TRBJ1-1	TGCGCCAGCAGCTTGGGGCTGAGGGGGCCGGACACTGAAGCTTTCTTT	CASSLGLRGPDTEAFF
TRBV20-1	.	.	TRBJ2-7	TGCAGTGCTGTTATCCCTGCGGGGGACAAGTACGAGCAGTACTTC	CSAVIPAGDKYEQYF
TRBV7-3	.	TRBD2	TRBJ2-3	TGTGCCAGCAGCTTTTGGGGGGAGGGCCACTCAGATACGCAGTATTTT	CASSFWGEGHSDTQYF
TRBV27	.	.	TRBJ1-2	TGTGCCAGCAGTTTAACACATACGTATGGCTACACCTTC	CASSLTHTYGYTF
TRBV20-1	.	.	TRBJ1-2	TGCAGTGCTACTCAGGTCAACTATGGCTACACCTTC	CSATQVNYGYTF
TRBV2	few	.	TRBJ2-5	TGTGCCAGCAGCTCTCAACTGGCGGAGACCCAGTACTTC	CASSSQLAETQYF
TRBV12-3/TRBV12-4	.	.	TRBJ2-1	TGTGCCAGCAGTCCCTTTCCGGGGACCTACAATGAGCAGTTCTTC	CASSPFPGTYNEQFF
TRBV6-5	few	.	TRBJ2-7	TGTGCCAGCAGTTACGCAGTCGGACTCTACGAGCAGTACTTC	CASSYAVGLYEQYF
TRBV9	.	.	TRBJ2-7	TGTGCCAGCAGCGTAGGGGACAACCCCTACGAGCAGTACTTC	CASSVGDNPYEQYF
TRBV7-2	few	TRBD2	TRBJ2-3	TGTGCCAGCAGATTTGGGACTAGCGCGACAGATACGCAGTATTTT	CASRFGTSATDTQYF
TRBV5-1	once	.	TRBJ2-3	TGCGCCAGCAGCTTGGGGTTCGGCAGGGGTACAACAGATACGCAGTATTTT	CASSLGFGRGTTDTQYF
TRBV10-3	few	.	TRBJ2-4	TGTGCCATCAGTGACTCCGGGCTAGCCAAAAACATTCAGTACTTC	CAISDSGLAKNIQYF
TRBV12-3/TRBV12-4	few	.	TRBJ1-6	TGTGCCAGCAGTCACGCTGAGCAGTATAATTCACCCCTCCACTTT	CASSHAEQYNSPLHF
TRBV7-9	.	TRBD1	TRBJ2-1	TGTGCCAGCAGCGAAGGACAGGGGGAACCCTTTTTCTCCTACAATGAGCAGTTCTTC	CASSEGQGEPFFSYNEQFF
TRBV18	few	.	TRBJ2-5	TGTGCCAGCTCCGCCTCGGGAGTCGGGGAGACCCAGTACTTC	CASSASGVGETQYF
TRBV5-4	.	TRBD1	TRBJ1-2	TGTGCCAGCAGCGCCCCGGACAGGGTCTATGGCTACACCTTC	CASSAPDRVYGYTF
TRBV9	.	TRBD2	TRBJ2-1	TGTGCCAGCAGCGTAGACGGGGACTATGGGTACTACAATGAGCAGTTCTTC	CASSVDGDYGYYNEQFF
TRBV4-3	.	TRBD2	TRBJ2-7	TGCGCCAGCAGCCAAGATGGTACTAGCGGAGCTTACGAGCAGTACTTC	CASSQDGTSGAYEQYF
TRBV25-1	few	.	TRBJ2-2	TGTGCCAGCAGTGACCCCTCCGTGAGAACAGGGAGGCCAACCGCCGGGGAGCTGTTTTTT	CASSDPSVRTGRPTAGELFF